One sample yielded the 19 T cell receptor beta chains listed below, sequenced in a study of cytomegalovirus exposure and HLA in healthy donors. The study ran its PCR with 60 Vbeta and 13 Jbeta primers. The protocol was immunoSEQ multiplex PCR, while the TCRdb copy is restricted to in-frame clones and leaves out a portion. The data show about 140,000 clones, roughly 10% seen once. The sample comprised PBMCs. The receptors derive from a man between 50 and 59 years old in good health and CMV-seronegative.

The J gene is TRBJ2-3, the V gene TRBV11-3, with D possibly matching TRBD1 (5 bases). Trimming removed 2 bases at V and 0 bases at J, with 12 bases between. CDR3 size: 16 residues. CDR1 and CDR2 (germline): SGHNT, YENEEA. CDR3: CASSLKSGASTDTQYF. DNA for the CDR3: TGTGCCAGCAGCTTAAAGAGTGGGGCAAGCACAGATACGCAGTATTTT. The variable domain in full, with the rest retrieved from reference TRBV11-3 and TRBJ2-3, is EAGVVQSPRYKIIEKKQPVAFWCNPISGHNTLYWYLQNLGQGPELLIRYENEEAVDDSQLPKDRFSAERLKGVDSTLKIQPAELGDSAVYLCASSLKSGASTDTQYFGPGTRLTVL.

This clone was picked up a small number of times. The chain joins TRBV5-3 to TRBJ1-4; 10 nucleotides agree with TRBD1. TRBV5-3 carries the ORF label, with uncertain function. The junction had 3 bases not matched to a gene; V was cut back by 4 bases and J by 6 bases. The CDR3 has 14 amino acids. The CDR3 loop is CARSEDRGDEKLFF. The DNA of the CDR3 is TGTGCCAGAAGCGAGGACAGGGGGGATGAAAAACTGTTTTTT.

This clone was counted a few times. The chain carries TRBV19 and TRBJ1-2; 7 bases fit TRBD1. This CDR3 region has 12 residues. V trimming: 6 bases; J trimming: 4 bases; junction bases outside the gene matches: 2. CDR1 LNHDA and CDR2 SQIVND come from the germline V gene (reference sequence). The chain's CDR3 is CASRQGSYGYTF. CDR3 coding DNA: TGTGCCAGTAGACAGGGGAGCTATGGCTACACCTTC.

The V gene is TRBV9, the J gene TRBJ2-5; 7 nucleotides align to TRBD2. The CDR3 covers 18 residues. Trimming at V came to 3 bases and at J to 3 bases, leaving 17 bases not matched to a gene. CDR1 and CDR2 from the germline V gene are SGDLS and YYNGEE. CDR3 in DNA: TGTGCCAGCAGCGCCCGGGACTACCGCCAGCCGGGCAAAGAGACCCAGTACTTC. Protein: CASSARDYRQPGKETQYF.

This chain's CDR3 is CAWSTGETQYF. CDR3 nucleotide sequence: TGTGCCTGGAGTACCGGAGAGACCCAGTACTTC. The J gene is TRBJ2-5, the V gene TRBV30; D is ambiguous. The germline V and J ends were trimmed by 2 bases and 4 bases, with 5 bases remaining between them. The CDR3 consists of 11 residues. CDR1 is GTSNPN and CDR2 is SVGIG in the germline V gene (reference sequence).

The table lists this clone with a few counts. CDR3 region: CASNGGFSTDTQYF. The CDR3 DNA reads as TGTGCCAGTAACGGGGGGTTTAGCACAGATACGCAGTATTTT. This sequence joins TRBV7-8 and TRBJ2-3, with 7 bases that match TRBD2. CDR1 is SGHVS and CDR2 is FQNEAQ in the germline V gene. The CDR3 length is 14 residues. The V segment lost 9 bases and the J segment 0 bases; nucleotides outside the gene matches: 6.

This clone has just a few counts. The rearrangement links TRBV7-9 to TRBJ1-3, with a tentative D call TRBD1 (5 bases). Germline CDR1 and CDR2: SEHNR and FQNEAQ (reference sequence). This CDR3 contains 17 residues. Between the trimmed V and J ends, which lost 5 bases and 0 bases, there was a span of 17 bases. This chain's CDR3 is CASSPHDSFNSGNTIYF. CDR3 DNA sequence: TGTGCCAGCAGCCCCCATGACAGCTTCAACTCTGGAAACACCATATATTTT.

V is TRBV6-5 and J is TRBJ1-1, with D maybe TRBD1 (6 bases). V lost 0 bases, J lost 2 bases, and 10 bases lay in between. The CDR3 spans 15 residues. CDR1 is MNHEY, CDR2 SVGAGI, per germline. The CDR3 nucleotides read TGTGCCAGCAGTTACTCGAAAGGGGGAAACACTGAAGCTTTCTTT. This translates into CASSYSKGGNTEAFF.

This clone was counted between two and nine times. The V call is TRBV5-6, the J call TRBJ2-1; 10 bases map to TRBD2. The CDR3 loop spans 16 amino acids. V lost 2 bases, J lost 9 bases, and 11 bases stayed unmatched. CDR1 and CDR2 (germline): SGHDT, YYEEEE. CDR3 sequence reads: CASSFRAGGPVSEQFF. Here the CDR3 DNA reads TGTGCCAGCAGCTTCCGAGCGGGGGGGCCGGTGTCTGAGCAGTTCTTC.

This chain joins TRBV5-8 and TRBJ2-4; TRBD2 is a possible D gene (5 bases). Germline V CDR1 and CDR2: SGHTS, YDEGEE. V dropped 4 bases and J dropped 2 bases, with 7 bases sitting between them. The CDR3 extends over 13 amino acids. The CDR3 nucleotides read TGTGCCAGCAGCCTCGGGACCAAAAACATTCAGTACTTC. Its protein is CASSLGTKNIQYF.

This clone showed up just a few times. DNA for the CDR3: TGTGCCAGTTCTGTTTCGCGATCTGGGGCCAACGTCCTGACTTTC. Residues: CASSVSRSGANVLTF. The V gene is TRBV19, the J gene TRBJ2-6; D remains unclear. Trimming cost V 8 bases and J 1 base, with 12 bases left between them. Per the germline V gene, CDR1 is LNHDA and CDR2 is SQIVND (reference sequence). This CDR3 contains 15 residues. Using reference TRBV19 and TRBJ2-6 for the parts outside the CDR3, the full variable domain is DGGITQSPKYLFRKEGQNVTLSCEQNLNHDAMYWYRQDPGQGLRLIYYSQIVNDFQKGDIAEGYSVSREKKESFPLTVTSAQKNPTAFYLCASSVSRSGANVLTFGAGSRLTVL.

V gene TRBV29-1 combines with J gene TRBJ2-5, with TRBD2 matching over 14 bases. Germline V lookup: CDR1 SQVTM, CDR2 ANQGSEA. The ends lost 7 bases at V and 5 bases at J; junction bases unmatched: 3. The CDR3 runs 13 residues. The CDR3 nucleotides read TGCAGCGGGACTAGCGGGAGGTGGGAGACCCAGTACTTC. The encoded protein is CSGTSGRWETQYF. Drawing the rest from reference TRBV29-1 and TRBJ2-5, the complete variable domain is SAVISQKPSRDICQRGTSLTIQCQVDSQVTMMFWYRQQPGQSLTLIATANQGSEATYESGFVIDKFPISRPNLTFSTLTVSNMSPEDSSIYLCSGTSGRWETQYFGPGTRLLVL.

V and J are TRBV6-1 and TRBJ2-7; D call uncertain. Trimming took off 4 bases at V and 4 bases at J, with 11 bases between the two ends. The V gene's germline CDR1 is MNHNS and CDR2 SASEGT. CDR3 length: 13 residues. The CDR3 reads CASSVEEIYEQYF. DNA of the CDR3: TGTGCCAGCAGTGTCGAGGAGATATACGAGCAGTACTTC.

The chain is built from TRBV11-3 and TRBJ2-3; D is undetermined. CDR3 length: 15 amino acids. V was pared by 1 base and J by 2 bases, with 10 bases between. The germline V gene has CDR1 SGHNT and CDR2 YENEEA. CDR3 nucleotides: TGTGCCAGCAGCTTAGGGGCGCATTCCACAGATACGCAGTATTTT. It translates to CASSLGAHSTDTQYF.

The gene calls are TRBV27 and TRBJ2-5, with D possibly TRBD2 on 7 matching bases. This CDR3 has 16 residues. The V end lost 7 bases, the J end lost 4 bases, and 22 bases lay between the germline ends. Germline V gene data show CDR1 as MNHEY and CDR2 as SMNVEV (reference sequence). The CDR3 protein is CASNPRGAGVVETQYF. Here the CDR3 DNA reads TGTGCCAGCAACCCCCGGGGGGCGGGGGTCGTAGAGACCCAGTACTTC.

This sequence joins TRBV4-2 and TRBJ2-7; 10 nucleotides agree with TRBD2. Unmatched junction bases numbered 11, after V lost 0 bases and J lost 0 bases. CDR1 LGHNA and CDR2 YNFKEQ come from the germline V gene. The CDR3 spans 19 residues. CDR3 sequence: CASSQELTSGSQGSYEQYF. The CDR3 DNA sequence: TGTGCCAGCAGCCAAGAACTGACTAGCGGGTCCCAAGGCTCCTACGAGCAGTACTTC.

The V and J genes are TRBV5-4 and TRBJ1-3, with 7 bases aligning to TRBD1. Looked up from germline, CDR1 is SGHNT and CDR2 is YYREEE (reference sequence). The V and J ends lost 0 bases and 3 bases, in that order; junction bases with no gene match: 6. There are 16 residues in the CDR3. This CDR3 reads CASSLDRGGSGNTIYF. CDR3 bases: TGTGCCAGCAGCTTGGACAGGGGAGGAAGTGGAAACACCATATATTTT.

V is TRBV27 and J is TRBJ1-1, with D perhaps TRBD1 (5 bases). The CDR3 runs 12 residues. Germline V gene lookup returns CDR1 MNHEY and CDR2 SMNVEV (reference sequence). V lost 6 bases, J lost 8 bases, and 13 bases lay in between. The DNA of the CDR3 is TGTGCCAGCAGCCTTTCGGGGGTAGAAGCTTTCTTT. This codes for CASSLSGVEAFF.

The CDR3 nucleotides read TGTGCCAGCAATCCGACCCGGGCGGGAAATGAAAAACTGTTTTTT. Its protein product is CASNPTRAGNEKLFF. J is TRBJ1-4 and V is TRBV7-8, with D unresolved. Germline CDR1 reads SGHVS; CDR2 reads FQNEAQ. The CDR3 has 15 residues. V lost 7 bases, J lost 5 bases, and 17 bases lay in between.